This TCR beta chain was obtained from a study of blood T cell repertoires in COVID-19. Study context: Both acute and convalescent COVID-19 samples were obtained from the United States, Italy and Spain. PBMCs, B-cell-depleted T cells, or T cells were the source of the cDNA or gDNA that made up the material.

Sequenced by immunoSEQ multiplex PCR; TCRdb stores in-frame clones only, minus some. The sample lists 170,000 or so clones, around nine tenths occurring once. Trimming removed 4 bases from V and 5 bases from J; junction bases left unmatched: 7. The germline gives CDR1 MGHRA, CDR2 YSYEKL. This CDR3 spans 14 amino acids. Sample: peripheral blood. The receptor comes from a man aged 55 to 70 with COVID-19, enrolled during active disease. J is TRBJ1-2 and V is TRBV4-1, with TRBD1 matching over 7 bases. CDR3 DNA sequence: TGCGCCAGCAGCCCCGACAGGGAATTGTATGGCTACACCTTC. This translates into CASSPDRELYGYTF.